This record concerns one T cell receptor (beta chain) sequence. The antigen it binds to is not known. This entry belongs to a study of T cells expressing NK-cell markers (dated by TCRdb to 2018 to 2021). For the wider study: In sorted CD3+CD56+NKG2C+, CD3+CD56+NKG2C- and CD3+CD56-NKG2C+ T-cell subsets from several donors, TCR beta-chain repertoires were profiled. Sequencing of the libraries produced 2 x 150 bp reads on Illumina HiSeq 2000/2500, MiSeq or NextSeq. Randomly selected healthy volunteers, three men and five women, were used as the eight sequenced donors. Of the eight sequenced donors, seven were found to be HCMV-seropositive and one was found to be HCMV-seronegative. What the work shows at the level of the full study, not this receptor alone: Whether the expanded NKG2C-expressing T cell clones were specific for HCMV antigens remained unclear. Those dominant clonotypes were again the most abundant among CD3+CD56-NKG2C+ cells in a handful of donors, at roughly 28.3-60.1%. In several donors, the dominant CD3+CD56+NKG2C+ clonotypes ranked among the top 10 CD8+ clonotypes, making up 1.0-7.0% of CD8+ T cells.

Sequencing relied on an Illumina HiSeq 2000. 5'RACE template switching, by which a universal primer site and unique molecular identifiers were added, was used to make TCR beta cDNA libraries. Priming for cDNA synthesis came from the TCR beta constant segment, and two successive PCR amplification steps followed. The source study handled its data this way. MIGEC was used to demultiplex reads and group the reads by UMI, and MiTCR was used to assemble and quantify clonotypes. To exclude erroneous sequences, only TCR cDNA sequences supported by at least two reads were retained. The tcR package was used for downstream repertoire analysis, and clonotypes were matched between fractions using CDR3 nucleotide sequence together with V segment. Antigen specificity was annotated against VDJdb with VDJmatch, allowing one amino acid substitution in CDR3. Based on TCRdb reprocessing of the reads, there is one entry per CDR3 protein sequence, and DNA is missing. The authors' filters were not applied to this entry. The data table for this sample lists a few hundred thousand distinct CDR3 sequences. Over 4% of the sample comes from the top ten.

To determine HCMV serostatus, a commercial ELISA kit was used to detect HCMV-specific IgG in serum. Peripheral blood mononuclear cells were isolated from blood by Ficoll density gradient centrifugation. The sequence derives from a man aged 18 to 70 in good health. The sequenced sample consisted of blood T cells: a sorted CD56 or NKG2C T cell subset, CD4+ or CD8+ T cells, or bulk PBMC T cells (not recorded which).

The CDR3 sequence is CASRADYQQETQYF. This sequence uses TRBV6-1 and TRBJ2-5; TCRdb outputs TRBD2, but without DNA this stays unchecked. The CDR1 and CDR2 encoded by the germline V gene are MNHNS and SASEGT. The CDR3 runs 14 residues from the cysteine to the phenylalanine. No DNA is recorded.